The rows below give T cell receptor beta chains drawn from one sample of a study of CD8 T cells in ankylosing spondylitis. MiXCR, run by TCRdb on the 5' RACE reads, gives a single entry per CDR3 protein. The table includes more than 150,000 distinct CDR3 sequences, 15% to 20% detected once. Input material: blood, either unsorted or a sorted T cell fraction (not recorded which). The source of these receptors is a male donor under 30 with ankylosing spondylitis or in good health (not recorded which). Each CDR3 is given with its conserved first and last residue. The order of the fields is V gene, D gene, clone size, J gene, CDR3 protein, CDR3 DNA. D genes are given only for firm matches. The listing skips clone size in some rows; elsewhere it reads once, few, many or a size class.

TRBV2	NA	few	TRBJ2-1	CASSVGQQGDEQFF	TGTGCCAGCAGTGTGGGCCAGCAAGGCGATGAGCAGTTCTTC
TRBV29-1	NA	many	TRBJ1-1	CSVVGFRDTEAFF	TGCAGCGTTGTTGGGTTTCGGGACACTGAAGCTTTCTTT
TRBV6-2/TRBV6-3	NA	NA	TRBJ2-7	CASRGGPGYEQYF	TGTGCCAGCAGAGGAGGGCCGGGGTACGAGCAGTACTTC
TRBV29-1	NA	many	TRBJ2-6	CSVTRPGANVLTF	TGCAGCGTCACCCGACCTGGGGCCAACGTCCTGACTTTC
TRBV6-5	NA	NA	TRBJ1-5	CASSQGSGGLQPQHF	TGTGCCAGCAGTCAGGGGTCCGGAGGGCTTCAGCCCCAGCATTTT
TRBV14	TRBD2	NA	TRBJ2-7	CASSRTQGLAGGSYEQYF	TGTGCCAGCAGCCGAACCCAGGGACTAGCGGGAGGTTCCTACGAGCAGTACTTC
TRBV12-3/TRBV12-4	TRBD2	many	TRBJ2-1	CASSLREPYNEQFF	TGTGCCAGCAGTTTGCGGGAGCCCTACAATGAGCAGTTCTTC
TRBV24-1	NA	many	TRBJ2-1	CATSGSLGWGGNEQFF	TGTGCCACCAGCGGTAGTTTAGGTTGGGGTGGGAATGAGCAGTTCTTC
TRBV7-2	TRBD2	many	TRBJ2-2	CASSLGGTTGELFF	TGTGCCAGCAGCCTGGGGGGGACCACCGGGGAGCTGTTTTTT
TRBV11-3	NA	NA	TRBJ1-1	CASNPGSRNTEAFF	TGTGCCAGCAACCCTGGGAGCAGAAACACTGAAGCTTTCTTT
TRBV7-9	TRBD2	many	TRBJ2-7	CASSWGLAGNEQYF	TGTGCCAGCAGCTGGGGACTAGCAGGCAACGAGCAGTACTTC
TRBV29-1	TRBD2	few	TRBJ2-1	CSVRERSYNEQFF	TGCAGCGTGCGGGAGAGGTCCTACAATGAGCAGTTCTTC
TRBV4-1	NA	many	TRBJ1-1	CASSPQQHTNTEAFF	TGCGCCAGCAGCCCGCAACAGCATACAAACACTGAAGCTTTCTTT
TRBV12-3/TRBV12-4	TRBD2	many	TRBJ2-5	CASSQVAGGPPETQYF	TGTGCCAGCAGTCAGGTAGCGGGAGGGCCACCCGAGACCCAGTACTTC
TRBV20-1	TRBD1	many	TRBJ2-3	CSAIPGQGKIDTQYF	TGCAGTGCCATACCGGGACAGGGGAAGATCGATACGCAGTATTTT
TRBV7-2	NA	many	TRBJ2-7	CASSKHSYEQYF	TGTGCCAGCAGCAAACACTCCTACGAGCAGTACTTC
TRBV5-6	NA	many	TRBJ2-7	CASSAWTAYEQYF	TGTGCCAGCAGCGCGTGGACAGCCTACGAGCAGTACTTC
TRBV5-1	NA	many	TRBJ2-1	CASSLAKDFTRFGNEQFF	TGCGCCAGCAGCTTGGCCAAAGATTTTACCCGCTTCGGGAATGAGCAGTTCTTC
TRBV2	TRBD1	many	TRBJ2-1	CAKVGTGDNEQFF	TGTGCCAAAGTAGGGACAGGGGACAATGAGCAGTTCTTC
TRBV6-5	TRBD2	NA	TRBJ2-2	CASNKAGGNTGELFF	TGTGCCAGCAATAAAGCGGGAGGGAACACCGGGGAGCTGTTTTTT
TRBV20-1	TRBD2	many	TRBJ2-5	CSARDSGSGSQETQYF	TGCAGTGCTAGAGATTCGGGTAGCGGGAGTCAAGAGACCCAGTACTTC
TRBV7-9	NA	many	TRBJ1-2	CASSYQANYGYTF	TGTGCCAGCAGCTACCAGGCTAACTATGGCTACACCTTC
TRBV29-1	NA	many	TRBJ2-7	CSVGKAYEQYF	TGCAGCGTTGGCAAAGCCTACGAGCAGTACTTC
TRBV20-1	TRBD1	NA	TRBJ2-2	CSARDQRQGVSGELFF	TGCAGTGCTAGAGATCAGAGGCAGGGGGTCTCCGGGGAGCTGTTTTTT
TRBV7-2	TRBD2	many	TRBJ2-1	CASSSIAGVNYNEQFF	TGTGCCAGCAGCTCAATAGCGGGGGTGAACTACAATGAGCAGTTCTTC
TRBV24-1	TRBD2	many	TRBJ2-1	CATGSRGLAVNEQFF	TGTGCCACCGGTTCGAGGGGACTAGCGGTTAATGAGCAGTTCTTC
TRBV10-2	NA	many	TRBJ2-3	CASSDETIRTDTQYF	TGCGCCAGCAGTGATGAGACTATACGCACAGATACGCAGTATTTT
TRBV2	NA	NA	TRBJ2-3	CASKSGSTSTDTQYF	TGTGCCAGCAAAAGCGGATCAACGAGCACAGATACGCAGTATTTT
TRBV29-1	TRBD1	few	TRBJ2-7	CSVRTGMAYEQYF	TGCAGCGTGAGGACAGGGATGGCCTACGAGCAGTACTTC
TRBV4-3	NA	few	TRBJ1-6	CASSQDLGQASPLHF	TGCGCCAGCAGCCAAGATTTGGGGCAGGCTTCACCCCTCCACTTT
TRBV5-4	NA	NA	TRBJ1-4	CASSLTGNEKLFF	TGTGCCAGCAGCTTAACAGGGAATGAAAAACTGTTTTTT
TRBV7-9	NA	many	TRBJ1-2	CASSLGPNYGYTF	TGTGCCAGCAGCTTAGGACCGAACTATGGCTACACCTTC
TRBV7-3	NA	many	TRBJ1-3	CASSSTGQGNTIYF	TGTGCCAGCAGCTCGACCGGACAGGGAAACACCATATATTTT
TRBV4-2	TRBD1	many	TRBJ2-5	CASSQDQGAGETQYF	TGTGCCAGCAGCCAAGATCAGGGGGCTGGGGAGACCCAGTACTTC
TRBV12-3/TRBV12-4	NA	many	TRBJ1-5	CASSLAHLRGGNQPQHF	TGTGCCAGCAGTTTAGCCCATTTGCGCGGGGGCAATCAGCCCCAGCATTTT
TRBV4-2	NA	many	TRBJ2-1	CASSQALGLEGEQFF	TGTGCCAGCAGCCAAGCTTTAGGATTGGAGGGTGAGCAGTTCTTC
TRBV28	NA	many	TRBJ2-3	CASSVPKGTQYF	TGTGCCAGCAGTGTACCGAAGGGTACGCAGTATTTT
TRBV3-1	TRBD1	many	TRBJ2-1	CASGTGKSNEQFF	TGTGCCAGCGGGACAGGGAAGAGCAATGAGCAGTTCTTC
TRBV12-3/TRBV12-4	TRBD1	many	TRBJ2-7	CASSPDRGGYEQYF	TGTGCCAGCAGTCCGGACAGGGGCGGGTACGAGCAGTACTTC
TRBV30	NA	few	TRBJ2-1	CACSSAYNEQFF	TGTGCCTGCTCGTCAGCCTACAATGAGCAGTTCTTC
TRBV2	NA	many	TRBJ1-5	CASSEAPKQPQHF	TGTGCCAGCAGTGAAGCCCCCAAGCAGCCCCAGCATTTT
TRBV9	NA	once	TRBJ2-3	CASSAGRRNRELIAAGTDTQYF	TGTGCCAGCAGCGCCGGTCGACGGAACAGGGAACTCATCGCGGCGGGGACAGATACGCAGTATTTT
TRBV30	TRBD2	NA	TRBJ2-1	CAWSATSPPQFF	TGTGCCTGGAGTGCGACTAGCCCTCCCCAGTTCTTC
TRBV6-6	NA	few	TRBJ2-1	CASSYEAGMGGEQFF	TGTGCCAGCAGTTACGAGGCGGGAATGGGGGGTGAGCAGTTCTTC
TRBV10-3	TRBD2	many	TRBJ2-1	CAIGTMNSEQFF	TGTGCCATCGGGACTATGAATAGTGAGCAGTTCTTC
TRBV11-2	NA	many	TRBJ2-7	CASSLSVGRRGYEQYF	TGTGCCAGCAGCTTAAGTGTGGGTAGGAGAGGGTACGAGCAGTACTTC
TRBV4-2	NA	many	TRBJ2-3	CASSQSHRAEYTDTQYF	TGTGCCAGCAGCCAGTCACATCGGGCGGAATACACAGATACGCAGTATTTT
TRBV5-1	NA	many	TRBJ2-3	CASSLDYYTDTQYF	TGCGCCAGCAGCTTGGATTACTACACAGATACGCAGTATTTT
TRBV7-8	TRBD1	many	TRBJ2-6	CASSGEGGQASPGANVLTF	TGTGCCAGCAGCGGAGAGGGGGGACAGGCCTCACCTGGGGCCAACGTCCTGACTTTC
TRBV6-2/TRBV6-3	NA	many	TRBJ1-1	CATRRSGQPNTEAFF	TGTGCCACCCGGCGGTCAGGGCAGCCGAACACTGAAGCTTTCTTT
TRBV19	NA	NA	TRBJ2-1	CASSSRDTRPNEQFF	TGTGCCAGTAGTAGCCGGGACACTCGTCCAAATGAGCAGTTCTTC
TRBV7-2	TRBD2	many	TRBJ2-1	CASSLVGLAAVNEQFF	TGTGCCAGCAGCTTAGTAGGGCTAGCGGCGGTTAATGAGCAGTTCTTC
TRBV11-2	NA	many	TRBJ2-1	CASSSPLALSSYNEQFF	TGTGCCAGCAGCTCCCCTCTAGCGTTAAGCTCCTACAATGAGCAGTTCTTC
TRBV6-2/TRBV6-3	NA	many	TRBJ2-7	CASKTGTLGASGNYEQYF	TGTGCCAGCAAGACCGGGACCTTGGGGGCTAGCGGAAACTACGAGCAGTACTTC
TRBV5-1	NA	many	TRBJ2-2	CASSRQNTGELFF	TGCGCCAGCAGCCGGCAGAACACCGGGGAGCTGTTTTTT
TRBV7-2	NA	NA	TRBJ2-7	CASSVGLYYEQYF	TGTGCCAGCTCCGTCGGACTCTACTACGAGCAGTACTTC
TRBV19	NA	NA	TRBJ1-1	CASNQGLNTEAFF	TGTGCCAGTAATCAGGGCTTGAACACTGAAGCTTTCTTT
TRBV20-1	NA	NA	TRBJ2-5	CSANGETQYF	TGCAGTGCTAATGGGGAGACCCAGTACTTC